The 30 T cell receptor beta chains below were found in one sample sequenced in a study of T cells in Graves' hyperthyroidism and ophthalmopathy. Researchers amplified the TCR beta CDR3 regions from RNA transcripts. Primed by the HTBI set, a first-round RT-PCR was run on the TCR CDR3. One entry per CDR3 protein, called by TCRdb with MiXCR from the multiplex PCR reads. The data hold around 190,000 distinct CDR3 sequences, with 17% observed a single time. Sequencing used blood. All receptors derive from a woman between 50 and 59 years old with Graves' hyperthyroidism.

This clonotype was seen many times. The J gene is TRBJ2-5, the V gene TRBV4-2, with D perhaps matching TRBD2 (5 bases). The CDR3 is 17 amino acids. Trimming left V 1 base short and J 3 bases short, with 18 bases between. Germline V lookup: CDR1 LGHNA, CDR2 YNFKEQ. DNA for the CDR3: TGTGCCAGCAGCCAAGGATCTGCGAGCGGTTCAGAAGAGACCCAGTACTTC. Its translation is CASSQGSASGSEETQYF.

In this sample, this clonotype turned up many times. This rearrangement joins TRBV12-3 or TRBV12-4 to TRBJ1-4; 8 nucleotides agree with TRBD1. V lost 3 bases to trimming and J lost 2 bases; unmatched junction nucleotides: 2. This CDR3 is 15 amino acids long. Here the CDR3 DNA reads TGTGCCAGCAGTTTCCGGGACAGGACTAATGAAAAACTGTTTTTT. It encodes CASSFRDRTNEKLFF.

This clonotype came up many times. J is TRBJ2-3 and V is TRBV30, with TRBD1 matching 7 bases. This CDR3 spans 15 amino acids. Germline assignment: CDR1 GTSNPN and CDR2 SVGIG (reference sequence). Trimming at V came to 0 bases and at J to 5 bases, leaving 8 bases not matched to a gene. The CDR3 spells CAWSVGQADLDTQYF. CDR3 in DNA: TGTGCCTGGAGTGTAGGACAGGCCGATTTAGATACGCAGTATTTT.

This sequence joins TRBV28 and TRBJ2-2; possibly TRBD1 for D (6 bases). With 6 bases removed from V and 4 bases from J, the gap between germline ends came to 12 bases. The germline V gene has CDR1 MDHEN and CDR2 SYDVKM. The CDR3 is made up of 14 amino acids. This CDR3 reads CASSDRPVTGELFF. The CDR3 coding sequence is TGTGCCAGCAGCGACAGGCCAGTCACCGGGGAGCTGTTTTTT.

The genes are TRBV30 and TRBJ1-6; D not certain. V was cut by 2 bases and J by 8 bases, with 13 bases left in between. Germline-derived CDR1 and CDR2 are GTSNPN and SVGIG (reference sequence). The length of the CDR3 is 14 residues. The CDR3 sequence is CAWSYADRDSPLHF. CDR3 bases: TGTGCCTGGAGTTACGCCGACCGGGATTCACCCCTCCACTTT. Drawing the rest from reference TRBV30 and TRBJ1-6, the complete variable domain is SQTIHQWPATLVQPVGSPLSLECTVEGTSNPNLYWYRQAAGRGLQLLFYSVGIGQISSEVPQNLSASRPQDRQFILSSKKLLLSDSGFYLCAWSYADRDSPLHFGNGTRLTVT.

This clonotype was seen a few times. This chain links TRBV7-6 with TRBJ2-1; no clear D gene. This CDR3 region has 16 residues. Trimming stripped 0 bases from V and 5 bases from J, with 14 bases between. Per germline, CDR1 SGHVS and CDR2 FNYEAQ. Written as DNA, the CDR3 is TGTGCCAGCAGCTTAGCGGTCCTCGGTGGCAACAATGAGCAGTTCTTC. Amino acids: CASSLAVLGGNNEQFF.

The V call is TRBV6-1, the J call TRBJ1-5; no firm D call. Trimming pared 6 bases from V and 9 bases from J, leaving 12 bases between. From germline, CDR1 is MNHNS and CDR2 SASEGT. The CDR3 runs to 12 residues. The CDR3 protein is CASRDQFGPQHF. CDR3 sequence (DNA): TGTGCCAGCAGGGACCAGTTTGGGCCCCAGCATTTT.

This clonotype was recorded many times. The chain couples TRBV11-3 to TRBJ2-4; D perhaps matches TRBD1 (6 bases). This CDR3 has 15 residues. Germline CDR1 SGHNT, CDR2 YENEEA. The germline V and J ends were trimmed by 6 bases and 6 bases, with 18 bases remaining between them. The CDR3 sequence is CASSSNREGANIQYF. CDR3 coding DNA: TGTGCCAGCAGTTCCAACAGGGAAGGGGCAAACATTCAGTACTTC.

The chain has TRBV19 and TRBJ1-3, with D uncertain. Trimming took off 5 bases at V and 0 bases at J, with 5 bases between the two ends. CDR1 and CDR2 from the germline V gene are LNHDA and SQIVND (reference sequence). The CDR3 is 13 residues long. The CDR3 here is CASSHRSGNTIYF. Written as DNA, the CDR3 is TGTGCCAGTAGTCACCGCTCTGGAAACACCATATATTTT.

The J gene is TRBJ1-1, the V gene TRBV7-9; D is unresolved. CDR1 SEHNR and CDR2 FQNEAQ come from the germline V gene (reference sequence). Trimming shortened V by 5 bases and J by 3 bases, and 22 bases separated the two germline ends. CDR3 size: 17 residues. CDR3 amino acids: CASSPDFPKHIDTEAFF. CDR3 sequence (DNA): TGTGCCAGCAGCCCTGATTTTCCCAAACATATAGACACTGAAGCTTTCTTT.

This clonotype occurred many times. The rearrangement uses TRBV6-1 and TRBJ2-3; D not certain. This CDR3 is 13 amino acids long. Germline V gene sequence: CDR1 MNHNS, CDR2 SASEGT. The germline V and J ends were trimmed by 6 bases and 6 bases, with 13 bases remaining between them. The CDR3 coding sequence is TGTGCCAGCAGCCCCTCCGAGGCGGATACGCAGTATTTT. Amino acids: CASSPSEADTQYF.

Note on this clonotype: A read error may be the cause here, since a much bigger clone is one base away. The chain recombines TRBV27 with TRBJ1-2; 9 bases agree with TRBD1. The ends lost 3 bases at V and 6 bases at J; junction bases unmatched: 2. This CDR3 spans 13 amino acids. Germline loops: CDR1 MNHEY, CDR2 SMNVEV (reference sequence). As DNA, the CDR3 is TGTGCCAGCAGTTTTAGGACAGGGGATGGCTACACCTTC. Protein sequence: CASSFRTGDGYTF.

The chain couples TRBV2 to TRBJ1-2; D is undetermined. Trimming removed 8 bases at V and 4 bases at J, with 8 bases between. Germline V gene lookup returns CDR1 SNHLY and CDR2 FYNNEI. This CDR3 comprises 11 residues. CDR3 DNA sequence: TGTGCCAGCGAGGGTACCTATGGCTACACCTTC. Protein: CASEGTYGYTF.

The rearrangement joins TRBV28 to TRBJ1-1; D is ambiguous. V dropped 0 bases and J dropped 1 base, with 6 bases sitting between them. This CDR3 region has 14 residues. The germline V gene encodes CDR1 MDHEN and CDR2 SYDVKM. The CDR3 nucleotides are TGTGCCAGCAGTTTATGGGGTCCGAACACTGAAGCTTTCTTT. Translating it yields CASSLWGPNTEAFF.

The chain recombines TRBV11-2 with TRBJ2-2, with 8 bases aligning to TRBD1. After removal of 4 bases from V and 5 bases from J, the junction contained 9 bases not matched to a gene. Germline V gene data show CDR1 as SGHAT and CDR2 as FQNNGV. CDR3 length: 16 amino acids. The CDR3 DNA reads as TGTGCCAGCAGCTGGGCGACAGGGGCGAGGACCGGGGAGCTGTTTTTT. Encoded protein: CASSWATGARTGELFF.

This clonotype has at least ten counts. The CDR3 sequence: CASAAGASTDTQYF. CDR3 sequence (DNA): TGCGCCAGCGCCGCGGGAGCGTCAACAGATACGCAGTATTTT. This sequence joins TRBV5-1 and TRBJ2-3, with 7 bases fitting TRBD2. Trimming cost V 7 bases and J 3 bases; bases outside gene matches: 8. From germline, CDR1 is SGHRS and CDR2 YFSETQ. CDR3 size: 14 residues.

In this sample, this clonotype turned up many times. This sequence joins TRBV5-1 and TRBJ2-3, with a weak D call TRBD2 (6 bases). Germline V gene sequence: CDR1 SGHRS, CDR2 YFSETQ. Trimming removed 2 bases from V and 5 bases from J, with 12 bases in between. The CDR3 spans 14 residues. In DNA, the CDR3 is TGCGCCAGCAGCTTAGGAGGGTTGGTAGATACGCAGTATTTT. Encoded protein: CASSLGGLVDTQYF.

The gene calls are TRBV5-6 and TRBJ2-5, with 8 bases aligning to TRBD2. The CDR3 sequence is 17 residues long. The V and J ends lost 4 bases and 5 bases, in that order; junction bases with no gene match: 16. Germline V gives CDR1 SGHDT, CDR2 YYEEEE. The CDR3 DNA follows: TGTGCCAGCAGCCCTTACTCGAGCGGGAGCGCAGGGGAGACCCAGTACTTC. The encoded protein is CASSPYSSGSAGETQYF.

This clonotype was recorded many times. This sequence joins TRBV12-3 or TRBV12-4 and TRBJ2-3; D remains ambiguous. CDR3 size: 14 residues. Trimming took off 3 bases at V and 3 bases at J, with 10 bases between the two ends. The DNA of the CDR3 is TGTGCCAGCAGTTTCCCACAGTGGACAGATACGCAGTATTTT. Protein: CASSFPQWTDTQYF.

This clonotype was seen at least ten times. This chain joins TRBV2 and TRBJ1-6, with D possibly being TRBD1 (6 bases). The germline V gene encodes CDR1 SNHLY and CDR2 FYNNEI. The CDR3 is 14 amino acids. Trimming shortened V by 2 bases and J by 6 bases, and 8 bases separated the two germline ends. The DNA of the CDR3 is TGTGCCAGCAGTGAACCCAGGGGTAATTCACCCCTCCACTTT. Encoded protein: CASSEPRGNSPLHF. Full variable domain (remainder filled in from reference TRBV2 and TRBJ1-6): EPEVTQTPSHQVTQMGQEVILRCVPISNHLYFYWYRQILGQKVEFLVSFYNNEISEKSEIFDDQFSVERPDGSNFTLKIRSTKLEDSAMYFCASSEPRGNSPLHFGNGTRLTVT.

This clonotype was found a few times. The chain recombines TRBV7-9 with TRBJ1-6; TRBD1 agrees at 7 bases. Per the germline V gene, CDR1 is SEHNR and CDR2 is FQNEAQ (reference sequence). The CDR3 covers 15 residues. Unmatched junction bases numbered 15, after V lost 7 bases and J lost 12 bases. The chain's CDR3 is CASTQGDSWGGPLHF. CDR3 bases: TGTGCCAGCACCCAAGGGGACAGTTGGGGGGGACCCCTCCACTTT.

This clonotype was counted ten times or more. The chain couples TRBV6-1 to TRBJ2-7; the D is unclear. The CDR3 length is 11 residues. V lost 8 bases, J lost 5 bases, and 10 bases lay in between. Germline CDR1 MNHNS, CDR2 SASEGT. CDR3 sequence (DNA): TGTGCCAGCGTAAAAGCCAACGAGCAGTACTTC. Amino acids: CASVKANEQYF.

The CDR3 is CASSEIMTGTNYGYTF. The CDR3 DNA sequence: TGTGCCAGCAGTGAAATAATGACAGGGACTAACTATGGCTACACCTTC. V gene TRBV6-1 combines with J gene TRBJ1-2; TRBD1 matches at 7 bases. Per germline, CDR1 MNHNS and CDR2 SASEGT. This CDR3 has 16 residues. The V segment lost 2 bases and the J segment 0 bases; nucleotides outside the gene matches: 6.

This clonotype was detected ten times or more. The chain joins TRBV28 to TRBJ2-5; TRBD2 matches at 9 bases. The CDR3 extends over 14 amino acids. Germline loops: CDR1 MDHEN, CDR2 SYDVKM. Trimming cost V 8 bases and J 5 bases; bases outside gene matches: 9. CDR3 amino acids: CASLAAGGLETQYF. In DNA, the CDR3 is TGTGCCAGCCTGGCCGCGGGAGGGCTTGAGACCCAGTACTTC.

This clonotype was detected many times. V is TRBV7-3 and J is TRBJ2-7; TRBD2 aligns across 13 bases. Germline-derived CDR1 and CDR2 are SGHTA and FQGTGA. The CDR3 has 18 amino acids. J was trimmed by 3 bases and V by 2 bases; bases with no gene match: 10. The CDR3 nucleotides are TGTGCCAGCAGCTTAGGCTGGACTAGCGGGAGTAACGGCTACGAGCAGTACTTC. Its protein product is CASSLGWTSGSNGYEQYF.

The genes are TRBV7-8 and TRBJ1-3, with TRBD1 matching 7 bases. The CDR3 consists of 14 residues. Germline CDR1 SGHVS, CDR2 FQNEAQ. Losses at the gene ends were 4 bases for V and 1 base for J; bases not matched to a gene: 1. The CDR3 region is CASSYRGSGNTIYF. The CDR3, as DNA: TGTGCCAGCAGCTACAGGGGTTCTGGAAACACCATATATTTT.

The chain couples TRBV25-1 to TRBJ1-1; D gene unclear. Deletions cut 5 bases from V and 4 bases from J, with 11 bases between. The CDR3 covers 13 residues. Germline CDR1 MGHDK, CDR2 SYGVNS. This CDR3 is CASSLGVSTEAFF. The CDR3 nucleotides read TGTGCCAGCAGTCTTGGGGTGTCCACTGAAGCTTTCTTT.

The CDR3 nucleotides are TGCAGTGCTAGCTCCGGGAGAAACTCCTACAATGAGCAGTTCTTC. This encodes CSASSGRNSYNEQFF. V gene TRBV20-1 combines with J gene TRBJ2-1; possible D gene TRBD2, 6 bases. From germline, CDR1 is DFQATT and CDR2 SNEGSKA (reference sequence). Trimming stripped 3 bases from V and 0 bases from J, with 12 bases between. The CDR3 is 15 residues long.

This clonotype was counted only a few times. The genes are TRBV6-1 and TRBJ1-1, with D tentatively TRBD1 (6 bases). The germline CDR1 and CDR2 sequences are MNHNS and SASEGT. This CDR3 region has 15 residues. Trimming shortened V by 7 bases and J by 4 bases, and 19 bases separated the two germline ends. The CDR3 loop is CASIPLGTRGTEAFF. The DNA for the CDR3 is TGTGCCAGCATCCCCCTGGGGACAAGGGGCACTGAAGCTTTCTTT.

This clonotype appeared many times. The chain is built from TRBV20-1 and TRBJ2-1; TRBD2 might be the D (5 bases). The V end was cut by 6 bases, the J end by 3 bases, with 18 bases between. Germline lookup yields CDR1 DFQATT and CDR2 SNEGSKA (reference sequence). This CDR3 has 15 residues. CDR3 region: CSAHTPTGLYNEQFF. The DNA of the CDR3 is TGCAGTGCCCACACTCCTACCGGACTCTACAATGAGCAGTTCTTC.